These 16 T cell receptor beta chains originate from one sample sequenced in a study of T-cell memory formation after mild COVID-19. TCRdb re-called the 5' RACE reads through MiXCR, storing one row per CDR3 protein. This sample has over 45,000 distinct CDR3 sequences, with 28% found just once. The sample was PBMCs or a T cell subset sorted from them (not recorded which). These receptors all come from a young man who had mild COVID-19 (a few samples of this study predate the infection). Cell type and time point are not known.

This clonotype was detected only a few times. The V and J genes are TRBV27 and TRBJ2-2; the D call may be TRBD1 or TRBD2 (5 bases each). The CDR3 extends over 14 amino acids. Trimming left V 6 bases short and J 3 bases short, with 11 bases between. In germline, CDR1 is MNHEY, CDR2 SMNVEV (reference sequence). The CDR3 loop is CASSTGGHTGELFF. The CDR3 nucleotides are TGTGCCAGCAGCACAGGCGGGCACACCGGGGAGCTGTTTTTT.

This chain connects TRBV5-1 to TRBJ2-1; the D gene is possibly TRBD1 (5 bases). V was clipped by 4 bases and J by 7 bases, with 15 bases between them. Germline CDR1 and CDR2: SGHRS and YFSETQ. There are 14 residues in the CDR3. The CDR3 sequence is CASSQNPRANEQFF. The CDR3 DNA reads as TGCGCCAGCAGCCAGAATCCCAGGGCAAATGAGCAGTTCTTC. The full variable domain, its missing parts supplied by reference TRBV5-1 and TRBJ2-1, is KAGVTQTPRYLIKTRGQQVTLSCSPISGHRSVSWYQQTPGQGLQFLFEYFSETQRNKGNFPGRFSGRQFSNSRSEMNVSTLELGDSALYLCASSQNPRANEQFFGPGTRLTVL.

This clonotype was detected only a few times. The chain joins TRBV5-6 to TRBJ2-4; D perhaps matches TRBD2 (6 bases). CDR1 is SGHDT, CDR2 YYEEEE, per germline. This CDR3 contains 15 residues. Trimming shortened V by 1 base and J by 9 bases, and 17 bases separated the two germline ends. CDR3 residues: CASSLLPEGPSIQYF. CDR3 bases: TGTGCCAGCAGCTTGCTTCCGGAGGGTCCCTCCATTCAGTACTTC.

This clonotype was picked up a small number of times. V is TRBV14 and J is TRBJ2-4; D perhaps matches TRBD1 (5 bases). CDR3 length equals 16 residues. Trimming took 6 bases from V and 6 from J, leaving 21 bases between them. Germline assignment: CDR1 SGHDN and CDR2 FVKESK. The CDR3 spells CASSPGDQGISNIQYF. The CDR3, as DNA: TGTGCCAGCAGTCCCGGAGATCAGGGTATATCAAACATTCAGTACTTC.

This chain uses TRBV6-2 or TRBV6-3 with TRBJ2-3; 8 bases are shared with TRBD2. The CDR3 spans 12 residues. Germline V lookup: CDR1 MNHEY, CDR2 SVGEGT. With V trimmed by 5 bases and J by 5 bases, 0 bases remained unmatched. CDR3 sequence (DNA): TGTGCCAGCAGTGCGGGAGGAGATACGCAGTATTTT. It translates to CASSAGGDTQYF.

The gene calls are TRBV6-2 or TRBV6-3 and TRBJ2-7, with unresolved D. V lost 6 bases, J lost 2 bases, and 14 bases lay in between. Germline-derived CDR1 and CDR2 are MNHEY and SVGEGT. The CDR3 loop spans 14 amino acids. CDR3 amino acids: CASRGTGPPYEQYV. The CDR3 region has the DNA TGTGCCAGCAGAGGAACGGGTCCACCCTACGAGCAGTACGTC.

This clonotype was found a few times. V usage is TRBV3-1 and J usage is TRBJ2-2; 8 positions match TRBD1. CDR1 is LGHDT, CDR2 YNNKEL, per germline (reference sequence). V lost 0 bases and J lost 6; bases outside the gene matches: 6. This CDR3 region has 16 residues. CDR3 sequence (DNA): TGTGCCAGCAGCCAAGACGAACAGGGGGGCGCCGGGGAGCTGTTTTTT. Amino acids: CASSQDEQGGAGELFF.

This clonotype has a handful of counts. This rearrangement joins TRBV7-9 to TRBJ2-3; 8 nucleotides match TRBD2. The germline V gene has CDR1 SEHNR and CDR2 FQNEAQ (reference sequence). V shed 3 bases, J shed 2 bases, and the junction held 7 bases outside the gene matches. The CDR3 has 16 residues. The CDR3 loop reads CASSLRTSQVTDTQYF. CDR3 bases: TGTGCCAGCAGCTTGAGGACTAGCCAAGTCACAGATACGCAGTATTTT.

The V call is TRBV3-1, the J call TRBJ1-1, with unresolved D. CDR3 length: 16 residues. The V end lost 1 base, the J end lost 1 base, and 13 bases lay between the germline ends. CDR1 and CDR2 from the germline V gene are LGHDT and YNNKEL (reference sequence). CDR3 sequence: CASSQASQARNTEAFF. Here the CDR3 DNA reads TGTGCCAGCAGCCAAGCCTCCCAGGCCAGGAACACTGAAGCTTTCTTT. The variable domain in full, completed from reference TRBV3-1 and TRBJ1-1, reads DTAVSQTPKYLVTQMGNDKSIKCEQNLGHDTMYWYKQDSKKFLKIMFSYNNKELIINETVPNRFSPKSPDKAHLNLHINSLELGDSAVYFCASSQASQARNTEAFFGQGTRLTVV.

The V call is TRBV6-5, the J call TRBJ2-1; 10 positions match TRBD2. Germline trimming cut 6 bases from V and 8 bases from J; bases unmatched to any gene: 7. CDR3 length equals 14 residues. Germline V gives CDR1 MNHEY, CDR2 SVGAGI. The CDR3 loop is CASSQLAGLDEQFF. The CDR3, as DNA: TGTGCCAGCAGCCAACTAGCGGGGTTGGATGAGCAGTTCTTC.

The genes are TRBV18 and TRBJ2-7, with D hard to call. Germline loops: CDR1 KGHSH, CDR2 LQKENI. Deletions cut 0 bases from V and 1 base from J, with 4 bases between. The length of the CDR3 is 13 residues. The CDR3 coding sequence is TGTGCCAGCTCACCACCGGCTTCCTACGAGCAGTACTTC. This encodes CASSPPASYEQYF. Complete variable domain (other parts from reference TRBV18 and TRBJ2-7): NAGVMQNPRHLVRRRGQEARLRCSPMKGHSHVYWYRQLPEEGLKFMVYLQKENIIDESGMPKERFSAEFPKEGPSILRIQQVVRGDSAAYFCASSPPASYEQYFGPGTRLTVT.

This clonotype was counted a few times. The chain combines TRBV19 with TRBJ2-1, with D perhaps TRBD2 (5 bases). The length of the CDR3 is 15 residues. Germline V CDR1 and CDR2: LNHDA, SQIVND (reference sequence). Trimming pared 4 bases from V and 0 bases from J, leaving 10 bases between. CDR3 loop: CASSTTGSSYNEQFF. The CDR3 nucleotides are TGTGCCAGTAGTACTACGGGGAGCTCCTACAATGAGCAGTTCTTC.

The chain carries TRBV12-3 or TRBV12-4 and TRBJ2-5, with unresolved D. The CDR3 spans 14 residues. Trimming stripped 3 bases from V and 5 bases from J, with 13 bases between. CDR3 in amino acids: CASSFGGGVETQYF. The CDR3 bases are TGTGCCAGCAGTTTTGGTGGTGGGGTGGAGACCCAGTACTTC.

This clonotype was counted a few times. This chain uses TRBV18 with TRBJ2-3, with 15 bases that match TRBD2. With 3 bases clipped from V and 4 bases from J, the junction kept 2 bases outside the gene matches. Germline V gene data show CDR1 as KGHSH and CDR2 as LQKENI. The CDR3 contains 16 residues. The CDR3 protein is CASSPGTSGGPDTQYF. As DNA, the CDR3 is TGTGCCAGCTCACCTGGGACTAGCGGGGGGCCAGATACGCAGTATTTT.

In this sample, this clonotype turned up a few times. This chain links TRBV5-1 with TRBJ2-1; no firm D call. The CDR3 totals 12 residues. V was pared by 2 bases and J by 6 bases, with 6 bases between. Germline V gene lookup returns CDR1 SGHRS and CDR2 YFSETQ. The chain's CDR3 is CASSLRTNEQFF. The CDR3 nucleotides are TGCGCCAGCAGCTTACGGACCAATGAGCAGTTCTTC.

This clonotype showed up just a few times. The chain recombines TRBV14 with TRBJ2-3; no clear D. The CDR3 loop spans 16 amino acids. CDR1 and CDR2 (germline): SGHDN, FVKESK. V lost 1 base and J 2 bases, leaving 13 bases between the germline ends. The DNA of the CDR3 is TGTGCCAGCAGCCAAGGTAACGGCCTGATCACAGATACGCAGTATTTT. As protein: CASSQGNGLITDTQYF.